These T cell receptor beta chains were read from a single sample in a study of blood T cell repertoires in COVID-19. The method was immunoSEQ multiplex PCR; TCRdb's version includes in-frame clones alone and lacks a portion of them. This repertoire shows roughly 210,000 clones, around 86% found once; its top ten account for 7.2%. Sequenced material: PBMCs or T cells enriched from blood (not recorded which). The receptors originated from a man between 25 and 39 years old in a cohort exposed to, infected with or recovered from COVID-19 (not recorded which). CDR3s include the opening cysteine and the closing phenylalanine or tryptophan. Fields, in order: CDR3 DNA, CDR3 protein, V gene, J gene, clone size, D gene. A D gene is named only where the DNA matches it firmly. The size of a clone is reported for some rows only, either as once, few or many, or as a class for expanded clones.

DNA: TGTGCCAGCAGTTTGTACGGGGGGAACACCATATATTTT
CDR3: CASSLYGGNTIYF
V: TRBV12-3/TRBV12-4
J: TRBJ1-3
size: -
D: -

DNA: TGTGCCAGCAGTTACTCGACCAGGAGGGCGGAGGAGACCCAGTACTTC
CDR3: CASSYSTRRAEETQYF
V: TRBV6-5
J: TRBJ2-5
size: once
D: -

DNA: TGTGCCAGCAGTTTCCTCGGGGGACTGTTTTTT
CDR3: CASSFLGGLFF
V: TRBV28
J: TRBJ1-4
size: -
D: -

DNA: TGTGCCAGCAGCGCCCGGGAAGAGACCCAGTACTTC
CDR3: CASSAREETQYF
V: TRBV3-1/TRBV3-2
J: TRBJ2-5
size: -
D: -

DNA: TGTGCCAGCAGTCCAGAGGTGGGGCAGCAGTACTTC
CDR3: CASSPEVGQQYF
V: TRBV6-5
J: TRBJ2-7
size: -
D: -

DNA: TGTGCCAGCAGCCAAGTAGGTCAGGGCATGGAGTTTGCCAAAAACATTCAGTACTTC
CDR3: CASSQVGQGMEFAKNIQYF
V: TRBV3-1/TRBV3-2
J: TRBJ2-4
size: -
D: -

DNA: TGTGCCAGCAGCGTTGGACAGGGCAATGGCTACACCTTC
CDR3: CASSVGQGNGYTF
V: TRBV9
J: TRBJ1-2
size: -
D: TRBD1

DNA: TGTGCCAGTAGCCCGACAGTTTTTAGCAATCAGCCCCAGCATTTT
CDR3: CASSPTVFSNQPQHF
V: TRBV19
J: TRBJ1-5
size: once
D: -

DNA: TGTGCCAGCAGTCTGGGACAGGTCGGAACTGAAGCTTTCTTT
CDR3: CASSLGQVGTEAFF
V: TRBV28
J: TRBJ1-1
size: -
D: TRBD1

DNA: TGTGCCAGCAGCTTTACAGGGGGCGGAAATGAAAAACTGTTTTTT
CDR3: CASSFTGGGNEKLFF
V: TRBV7-8
J: TRBJ1-4
size: -
D: TRBD1

DNA: TGTGCCAGCAGTGACAGGGCAATGAGGGGAAACACCATATATTTT
CDR3: CASSDRAMRGNTIYF
V: TRBV6-1
J: TRBJ1-3
size: -
D: -

DNA: TGTGCCAGCAGCCAAAGGACAGGGGGCAGAACTAATGAAAAACTGTTTTTT
CDR3: CASSQRTGGRTNEKLFF
V: TRBV14
J: TRBJ1-4
size: -
D: TRBD1

DNA: TGTGCCAGCAGCACGACAGGGTTCGATACGCAGTATTTT
CDR3: CASSTTGFDTQYF
V: TRBV7-3
J: TRBJ2-3
size: -
D: TRBD1

DNA: TGCGCCAGCAGCCTGGTACGCGCGAACACCGGGGAGCTGTTTTTT
CDR3: CASSLVRANTGELFF
V: TRBV4-3
J: TRBJ2-2
size: -
D: -

DNA: TGTGCCAGCTCACCACGGGGGGGCCCTAACACTGAAGCTTTCTTT
CDR3: CASSPRGGPNTEAFF
V: TRBV18
J: TRBJ1-1
size: -
D: -

DNA: TGTGCCAGTAGTTATCTTTCCGGGGAGCTGTTTTTT
CDR3: CASSYLSGELFF
V: TRBV19
J: TRBJ2-2
size: -
D: -

DNA: TGCAGTGCTTACAGAAACAATGAGCAGTTCTTC
CDR3: CSAYRNNEQFF
V: TRBV20-1
J: TRBJ2-1
size: -
D: -

DNA: TGCAGCGCAAGCACTGCCAGGGGTAGCAATCAGCCCCAGCATTTT
CDR3: CSASTARGSNQPQHF
V: TRBV29-1
J: TRBJ1-5
size: -
D: -

DNA: TGTGCCAGCAGCTTGGACCGGGACAGCCTCTTCCTCTACGAGCAGTACTTC
CDR3: CASSLDRDSLFLYEQYF
V: TRBV5-4
J: TRBJ2-7
size: -
D: TRBD1

DNA: TGTGCCAGCAGCCCATTTGGCAGCGGTAATTCACCCCTCCACTTT
CDR3: CASSPFGSGNSPLHF
V: TRBV7-9
J: TRBJ1-6
size: once
D: -

DNA: TGTGCCAGCGCACAGGGGGCCGCCGGGGAGCTGTTTTTT
CDR3: CASAQGAAGELFF
V: TRBV25-1
J: TRBJ2-2
size: -
D: TRBD1

DNA: TGTGCCAGCAGCCGGGCCCAGTCCTACAATGAGCAGTTCTTC
CDR3: CASSRAQSYNEQFF
V: TRBV3-1/TRBV3-2
J: TRBJ2-1
size: -
D: -

DNA: TGTGCCAGCACTCAACCGGCACGGAGGGACACTGAAGCTTTCTTT
CDR3: CASTQPARRDTEAFF
V: TRBV6-6
J: TRBJ1-1
size: -
D: -

DNA: TGTGCCAGCAGCTTCGATCTACTAGCGGGAGGGACGCAGTATTTT
CDR3: CASSFDLLAGGTQYF
V: TRBV7-2
J: TRBJ2-3
size: -
D: TRBD2

DNA: TGTGCCAGCAGCTTGTTTCTAGCGGGTTCGAATGAGCAGTTCTTC
CDR3: CASSLFLAGSNEQFF
V: TRBV5-8
J: TRBJ2-1
size: -
D: TRBD2

DNA: TGTGCCAGCACCAGACAGGGAGGCACAGATACGCAGTATTTT
CDR3: CASTRQGGTDTQYF
V: TRBV21-1
J: TRBJ2-3
size: -
D: -

DNA: TGTGCCAGCAGACTAATCCGGGACAGGGCCACTGAAGCTTTCTTT
CDR3: CASRLIRDRATEAFF
V: TRBV28
J: TRBJ1-1
size: -
D: TRBD1

DNA: TGTGCCAGTACGTTGGACAGGGGGGACTATGGCTACACCTTC
CDR3: CASTLDRGDYGYTF
V: TRBV19
J: TRBJ1-2
size: -
D: TRBD1

DNA: TGCAGCGTTTCAACAGGGTACACTGAAGCTTTCTTT
CDR3: CSVSTGYTEAFF
V: TRBV29-1
J: TRBJ1-1
size: few
D: -

DNA: TGTGCCAGCAGCAAAATAGTTAAAGACACTGAAGCTTTCTTT
CDR3: CASSKIVKDTEAFF
V: TRBV21-1
J: TRBJ1-1
size: once
D: -

DNA: TGCGCCAGCAGCTTGGGTGGAACTAGCGGGATGATTACGCAGTATTTT
CDR3: CASSLGGTSGMITQYF
V: TRBV5-1
J: TRBJ2-3
size: -
D: TRBD2

DNA: TGTGCCAGCAGTTATGGAGGGCCCTACAATGAGCAGTTCTTC
CDR3: CASSYGGPYNEQFF
V: TRBV6-5
J: TRBJ2-1
size: -
D: -

DNA: TGTGCCAGCAGGAGGGCGTACGAGCAGTACTTC
CDR3: CASRRAYEQYF
V: TRBV28
J: TRBJ2-7
size: -
D: -

DNA: TGCAGCGTTAAGGGCGGGGACAACTATGGCTACACCTTC
CDR3: CSVKGGDNYGYTF
V: TRBV29-1
J: TRBJ1-2
size: -
D: -

DNA: TGTGCCAGCAAGGCAGGGGACGCTGGGGCCAACGTCCTGACTTTC
CDR3: CASKAGDAGANVLTF
V: TRBV2
J: TRBJ2-6
size: -
D: -

DNA: TGTGCCAGCAGCCCAGGACAGGGGAATTCACCCCTCCACTTT
CDR3: CASSPGQGNSPLHF
V: TRBV28
J: TRBJ1-6
size: -
D: TRBD1

DNA: TGTGCCAGCAGAGAAGGGACTAGCGGGGTCGGGGAGCTGTTTTTT
CDR3: CASREGTSGVGELFF
V: TRBV28
J: TRBJ2-2
size: -
D: TRBD2

DNA: TGCGCCAGCAGCTCCCACCCTTACTCTAGCGGGAGGGAAGAGACCCAGTACTTC
CDR3: CASSSHPYSSGREETQYF
V: TRBV4-1
J: TRBJ2-5
size: -
D: TRBD2

DNA: TGTGCCAGCAGACCGGGACAGGGGTACGAGCAGTACTTC
CDR3: CASRPGQGYEQYF
V: TRBV12-3/TRBV12-4
J: TRBJ2-7
size: -
D: TRBD1

DNA: TGTGCCAGCAGCTTAGCGGGGACAGGGTTGAACACTGAAGCTTTCTTT
CDR3: CASSLAGTGLNTEAFF
V: TRBV7-8
J: TRBJ1-1
size: -
D: TRBD1

DNA: TGCAGCGTTGAACTATCAAGGGGGGAGACCCAGTACTTC
CDR3: CSVELSRGETQYF
V: TRBV29-1
J: TRBJ2-5
size: -
D: -